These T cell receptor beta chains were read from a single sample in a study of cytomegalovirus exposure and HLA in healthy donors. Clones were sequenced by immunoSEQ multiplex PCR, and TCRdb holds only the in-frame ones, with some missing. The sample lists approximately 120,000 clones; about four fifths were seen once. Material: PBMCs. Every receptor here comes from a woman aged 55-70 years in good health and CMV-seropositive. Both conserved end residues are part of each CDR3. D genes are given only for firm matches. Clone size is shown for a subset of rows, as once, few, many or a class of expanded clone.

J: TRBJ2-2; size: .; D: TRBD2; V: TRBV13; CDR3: CASSPTSDYTGELFF; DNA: TGTGCCAGCAGCCCTACTAGCGACTACACCGGGGAGCTGTTTTTT
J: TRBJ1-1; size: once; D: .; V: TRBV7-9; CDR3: CASSLHLARAFF; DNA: TGTGCCAGCAGCTTGCACTTGGCGAGGGCTTTCTTT
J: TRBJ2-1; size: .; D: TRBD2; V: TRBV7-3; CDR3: CASSSSAGSYNEQFF; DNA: TGTGCCAGCAGCTCCTCAGCGGGATCCTACAATGAGCAGTTCTTC
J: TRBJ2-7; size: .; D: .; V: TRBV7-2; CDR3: CASSLDRGGTYEQYF; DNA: TGTGCCAGCAGCTTAGATAGGGGGGGTACCTACGAGCAGTACTTC
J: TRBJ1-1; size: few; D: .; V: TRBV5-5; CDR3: CASSRELSGTEAFF; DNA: TGTGCCAGCAGCCGGGAGTTAAGCGGCACTGAAGCTTTCTTT
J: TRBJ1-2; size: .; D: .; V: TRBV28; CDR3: CASSLVVANYGYTF; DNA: TGTGCCAGCAGTTTAGTTGTAGCTAACTATGGCTACACCTTC
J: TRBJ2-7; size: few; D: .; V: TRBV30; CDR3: CAWSLTSYEQYF; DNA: TGTGCCTGGAGTCTGACTAGCTACGAGCAGTACTTC
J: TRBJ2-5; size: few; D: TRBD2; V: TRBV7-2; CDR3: CASSSGLAGGLGTQYF; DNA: TGTGCCAGCAGCTCAGGACTAGCGGGAGGGCTGGGGACCCAGTACTTC
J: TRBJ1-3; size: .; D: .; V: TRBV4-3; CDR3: CASSPTVGGGGNTIYF; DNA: TGCGCCAGCAGCCCTACAGTCGGTGGTGGGGGAAACACCATATATTTT
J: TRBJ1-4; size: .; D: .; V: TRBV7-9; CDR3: CASSGAGVTNEKLFF; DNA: TGTGCCAGCAGCGGCGCGGGGGTGACTAATGAAAAACTGTTTTTT
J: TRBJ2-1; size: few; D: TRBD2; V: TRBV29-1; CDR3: CSVVGFLFGTSGREDEQFF; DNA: TGCAGCGTTGTTGGTTTTCTTTTTGGGACTAGCGGGAGGGAAGATGAGCAGTTCTTC
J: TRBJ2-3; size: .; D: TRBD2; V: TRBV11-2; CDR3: CASSRGSSGFTDTQYF; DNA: TGTGCCAGCAGTCGCGGGAGTAGCGGGTTCACAGATACGCAGTATTTT
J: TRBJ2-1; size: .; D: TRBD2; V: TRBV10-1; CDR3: CARLLAGGREQFF; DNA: TGCGCCAGGTTACTAGCGGGAGGTCGCGAGCAGTTCTTC
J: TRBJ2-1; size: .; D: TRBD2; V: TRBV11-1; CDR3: CASSLVAGYNEQFF; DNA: TGTGCCAGCAGCTTAGTAGCGGGGTACAATGAGCAGTTCTTC
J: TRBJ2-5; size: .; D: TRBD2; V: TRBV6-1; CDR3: CASSEGRGGGAETQYF; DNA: TGTGCCAGCAGTGAAGGTAGAGGCGGGGGGGCGGAGACCCAGTACTTC
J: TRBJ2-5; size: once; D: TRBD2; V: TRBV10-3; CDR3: CAIKGSGGEETQYF; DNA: TGTGCCATCAAGGGAAGCGGGGGGGAAGAGACCCAGTACTTC
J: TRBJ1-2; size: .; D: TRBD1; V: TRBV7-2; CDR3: CASSLGTGINYGYTF; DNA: TGTGCCAGCAGCTTAGGGACAGGAATTAACTATGGCTACACCTTC
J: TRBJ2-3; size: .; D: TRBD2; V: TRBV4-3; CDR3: CASSRSDGLAGGPSDTQYF; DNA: TGCGCCAGCAGCCGCAGCGATGGGCTAGCGGGAGGGCCGTCAGATACGCAGTATTTT
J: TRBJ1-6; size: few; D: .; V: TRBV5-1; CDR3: CASSTGQYNSPLHF; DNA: TGCGCCAGCAGCACAGGGCAGTATAATTCACCCCTCCACTTT
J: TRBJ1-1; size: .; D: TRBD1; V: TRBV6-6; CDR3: CASSETGNRPGAFF; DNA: TGTGCCAGCAGCGAGACAGGGAATCGTCCGGGAGCTTTCTTT
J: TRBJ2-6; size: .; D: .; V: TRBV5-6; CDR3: CASSLGGYSGANVLTF; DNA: TGTGCCAGCAGCTTGGGCGGATACTCTGGGGCCAACGTCCTGACTTTC
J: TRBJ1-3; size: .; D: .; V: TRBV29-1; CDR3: CSVGSGVGNTIYF; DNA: TGCAGCGTTGGGTCGGGGGTGGGAAACACCATATATTTT
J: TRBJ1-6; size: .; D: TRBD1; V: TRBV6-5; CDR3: CASSYSGDSGSPLHF; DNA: TGTGCCAGCAGTTACTCGGGGGACAGCGGTTCACCCCTCCACTTT
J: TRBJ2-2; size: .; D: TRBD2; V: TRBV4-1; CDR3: CASSQDNIAGGTGELFF; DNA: TGCGCCAGCAGCCAGGATAACATAGCGGGGGGCACCGGGGAGCTGTTTTTT
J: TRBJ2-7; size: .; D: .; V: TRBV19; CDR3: CASSIATGDYEQYF; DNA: TGTGCCAGTAGTATCGCGACAGGAGACTACGAGCAGTACTTC
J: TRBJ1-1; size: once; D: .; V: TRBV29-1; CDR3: CSVEGGSPNDGAFF; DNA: TGCAGCGTTGAGGGAGGCAGTCCCAATGATGGGGCTTTCTTT
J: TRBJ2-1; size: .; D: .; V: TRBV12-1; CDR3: CASSFADGYTYNEQFF; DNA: TGTGCCAGCAGCTTTGCAGACGGGTACACCTACAATGAGCAGTTCTTC
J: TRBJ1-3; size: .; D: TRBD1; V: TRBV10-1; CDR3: CASSELVGAGQGGNTIYF; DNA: TGCGCCAGCAGTGAGTTGGTGGGGGCCGGACAGGGTGGAAACACCATATATTTT
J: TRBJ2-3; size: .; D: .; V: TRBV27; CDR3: CASSYPGADTQYF; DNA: TGTGCCAGCAGTTATCCAGGGGCAGATACGCAGTATTTT
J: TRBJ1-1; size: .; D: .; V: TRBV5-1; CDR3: CASSSVNTEAFF; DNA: TGCGCCAGCAGCTCGGTGAACACTGAAGCTTTCTTT
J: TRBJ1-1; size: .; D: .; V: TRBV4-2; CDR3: CASSQMGRPAFF; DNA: TGTGCCAGCAGCCAAATGGGCCGTCCGGCTTTCTTT
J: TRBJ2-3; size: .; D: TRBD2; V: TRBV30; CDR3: CAWSVSGLPQRSDTQYF; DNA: TGTGCCTGGAGTGTATCGGGACTACCCCAGAGGTCGGATACGCAGTATTTT
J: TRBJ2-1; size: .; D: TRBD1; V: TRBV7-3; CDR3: CASSLSGTAYNEQFF; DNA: TGTGCCAGCAGCTTAAGTGGGACAGCCTACAATGAGCAGTTCTTC
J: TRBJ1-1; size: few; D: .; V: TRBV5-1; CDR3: CASSLAQGVSGTEAFF; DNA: TGCGCCAGCAGCTTGGCCCAGGGTGTTTCGGGCACTGAAGCTTTCTTT
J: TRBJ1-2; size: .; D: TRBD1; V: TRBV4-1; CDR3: CASSQVLTRTGGGIGYTF; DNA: TGCGCCAGCAGCCAAGTCCTCACCCGGACAGGGGGCGGTATCGGCTACACCTTC
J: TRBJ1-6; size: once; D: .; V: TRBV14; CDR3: CASSPSYPRMQDNSPLHF; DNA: TGTGCCAGCAGCCCGTCCTATCCCCGGATGCAGGATAATTCACCCCTCCACTTT
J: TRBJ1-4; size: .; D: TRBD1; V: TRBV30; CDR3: CAWRDTGGHEKLFF; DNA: TGTGCCTGGAGGGACACAGGGGGTCATGAAAAACTGTTTTTT
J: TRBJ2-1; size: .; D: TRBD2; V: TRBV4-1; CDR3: CASSRGRARSSYNEQFF; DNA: TGCGCCAGCAGTCGCGGGAGGGCGAGGAGCTCCTACAATGAGCAGTTCTTC
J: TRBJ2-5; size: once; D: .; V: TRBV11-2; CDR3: CASSLDLAQYF; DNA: TGTGCCAGCAGCTTAGATCTTGCCCAGTACTTC